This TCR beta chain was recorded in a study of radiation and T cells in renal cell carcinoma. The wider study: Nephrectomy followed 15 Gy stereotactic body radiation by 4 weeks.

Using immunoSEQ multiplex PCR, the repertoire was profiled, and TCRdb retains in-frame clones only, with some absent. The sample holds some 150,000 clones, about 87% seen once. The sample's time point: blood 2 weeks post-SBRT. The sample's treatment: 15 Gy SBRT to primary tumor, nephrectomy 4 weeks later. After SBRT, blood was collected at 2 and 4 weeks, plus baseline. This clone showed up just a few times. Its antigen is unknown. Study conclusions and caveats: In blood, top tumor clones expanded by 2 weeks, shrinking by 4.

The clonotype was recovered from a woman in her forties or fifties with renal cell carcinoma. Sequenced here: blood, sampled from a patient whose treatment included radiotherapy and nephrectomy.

The CDR3 DNA reads as TGTGCCAGCAGCTTTGGCGAGAACACTGAAGCTTTCTTT. Protein sequence: CASSFGENTEAFF. The rearrangement uses TRBV11-3 and TRBJ1-1; D gene uncertain. The germline CDR1 and CDR2 sequences are SGHNT and YENEEA. Trimming pared 3 bases from V and 1 base from J, leaving 6 bases between. The CDR3 runs 13 residues.